The 13 T cell receptor beta chains presented below share a single source sample, sequenced in a study of T cell changes during pregnancy in multiple sclerosis. TCRdb's table, derived via immunoSEQ multiplex PCR, lists solely in-frame clones and lacks some. The table shows 35,000 or so clones, with around 92% occurring only once. The input for sequencing was CD4+ T cells from peripheral blood mononuclear cells, taken after pregnancy. These receptors all come from a female donor with multiple sclerosis, enrolled in a pregnancy study.

The chain has TRBV7-7 and TRBJ2-5; 8 nucleotides match TRBD1. Losses at the gene ends were 5 bases for V and 4 bases for J; bases not matched to a gene: 9. The CDR3 runs to 15 residues. Germline V lookup: CDR1 SSHAT, CDR2 FNYEAQ (reference sequence). The CDR3 sequence is CASSPGQGRVETQYF. The DNA of the CDR3 is TGTGCCAGCAGCCCCGGACAGGGTCGAGTAGAGACCCAGTACTTC. Full variable domain (missing parts from reference TRBV7-7 and TRBJ2-5): GAGVSQSPRYKVTKRGQDVTLRCDPISSHATLYWYQQALGQGPEFLTYFNYEAQPDKSGLPSDRFSAERPEGSISTLTIQRTEQRDSAMYRCASSPGQGRVETQYFGPGTRLLVL.

This sequence joins TRBV7-9 and TRBJ1-1, with D hard to call. Germline V gives CDR1 SEHNR, CDR2 FQNEAQ (reference sequence). The CDR3 length is 14 residues. V lost 5 bases and J lost 3, with 13 bases in between. Here the CDR3 DNA reads TGTGCCAGCAGCCCTCGAGGAGGGTACACTGAAGCTTTCTTT. Residues: CASSPRGGYTEAFF.

The genes are TRBV27 and TRBJ1-2; D ambiguous. The germline V and J ends were trimmed by 4 bases and 0 bases, with 12 bases remaining between them. The CDR3 is 15 residues long. Germline CDR1 MNHEY, CDR2 SMNVEV (reference sequence). The CDR3 spells CASSSPARANYGYTF. The DNA for the CDR3 is TGTGCCAGCAGTTCCCCAGCGCGGGCTAACTATGGCTACACCTTC.

This rearrangement joins TRBV7-9 to TRBJ1-4, with a possible D match to TRBD1 (5 bases). V lost 1 base to trimming and J lost 8 bases, with 14 bases between them. The germline gives CDR1 SEHNR, CDR2 FQNEAQ (reference sequence). This CDR3 comprises 15 residues. In nucleotides, the CDR3 is TGTGCCAGCAGCTTAGTAGGAGGGGTGGACGAAAAACTGTTTTTT. Its translation: CASSLVGGVDEKLFF.

The chain has TRBV7-8 and TRBJ2-3, with 13 nucleotides matching TRBD2. The ends lost 5 bases at V and 1 base at J; junction bases unmatched: 6. Germline V gives CDR1 SGHVS, CDR2 FQNEAQ. The CDR3 has 17 residues. CDR3 loop: CASSPRTSGRGTDTQYF. The CDR3 nucleotides read TGTGCCAGCAGCCCTAGGACTAGCGGGAGAGGCACAGATACGCAGTATTTT.

The chain joins TRBV30 to TRBJ1-4, with 9 bases that match TRBD1. Germline V lookup: CDR1 GTSNPN, CDR2 SVGIG (reference sequence). The trim removed 3 bases at V and 7 bases at J, leaving 6 bases unmatched. CDR3 length: 14 residues. CDR3 in amino acids: CAWRAGQGIEKLFF. The CDR3 nucleotides are TGTGCCTGGAGAGCCGGACAGGGGATTGAAAAACTGTTTTTT.

The V call is TRBV5-4, the J call TRBJ1-1; possibly TRBD1 for D (6 bases). The germline gives CDR1 SGHNT, CDR2 YYREEE (reference sequence). Trimming took 4 bases from V and 4 from J, leaving 14 bases between them. The CDR3 sequence is 14 residues long. As DNA, the CDR3 is TGTGCCAGCAGCCCCACAGGGCTTATCACTGAAGCTTTCTTT. Translation: CASSPTGLITEAFF.

This chain joins TRBV4-1 and TRBJ2-7; 7 nucleotides match TRBD1. The CDR3 spans 15 residues. CDR1 and CDR2 from the germline V gene are MGHRA and YSYEKL. J gave up 6 bases and V 4 bases, and 12 bases lay outside the gene matches. The CDR3 sequence: CASSRDRERPLEQYF. The DNA of the CDR3 is TGCGCCAGCAGCCGAGACAGGGAAAGACCACTCGAGCAGTACTTC.

V and J are TRBV2 and TRBJ2-1, with D possibly being TRBD2 (6 bases). The V end was cut by 8 bases, the J end by 2 bases, with 10 bases between. Germline CDR1 reads SNHLY; CDR2 reads FYNNEI. This CDR3 spans 13 amino acids. As DNA, the CDR3 is TGTGCCAGCGGACGGAGGGCCTACAATGAGCAGTTCTTC. It codes for CASGRRAYNEQFF.

The chain has TRBV5-1 and TRBJ2-7, with 12 bases lining up with TRBD1. The CDR3 loop spans 15 amino acids. The V gene's germline CDR1 is SGHRS and CDR2 YFSETQ. Trimming took 2 bases from V and 2 from J; bases not matched to a gene: 2. The CDR3: CASSFGTGGAYEQYF. CDR3 nucleotide sequence: TGCGCCAGCAGCTTCGGGACAGGGGGCGCCTACGAGCAGTACTTC.

The gene calls are TRBV6-5 and TRBJ1-1; the D gene is possibly TRBD1 (6 bases). Deletions cut 6 bases from V and 5 bases from J, with 13 bases between. Germline CDR1 and CDR2: MNHEY and SVGAGI. The CDR3 runs 13 residues. CDR3 residues: CASSGGARTEAFF. The CDR3 bases are TGTGCCAGCAGCGGGGGGGCGAGAACTGAAGCTTTCTTT.

On this clone: A read error may produce the germline difference seen at one junction end. This chain connects TRBV18 to TRBJ2-7; 8 positions match TRBD1. This CDR3 is 14 amino acids long. Germline CDR1 KGHSH, CDR2 LQKENI. The CDR3, as DNA: TGTGCCAGCTCTCAGGACAGGGTAACAAATCGGTTGGACTTC. It encodes CASSQDRVTNRLDF.

The V gene is TRBV28, the J gene TRBJ1-5; possibly TRBD1 for D (6 bases). There are 17 residues in the CDR3. Per germline, CDR1 MDHEN and CDR2 SYDVKM. With 4 bases removed from V and 1 base from J, the gap between germline ends came to 17 bases. DNA for the CDR3: TGTGCCAGCAGTTCGGACAGAGGGGGTAAAAGCAATCAGCCCCAGCATTTT. This sequence encodes CASSSDRGGKSNQPQHF.